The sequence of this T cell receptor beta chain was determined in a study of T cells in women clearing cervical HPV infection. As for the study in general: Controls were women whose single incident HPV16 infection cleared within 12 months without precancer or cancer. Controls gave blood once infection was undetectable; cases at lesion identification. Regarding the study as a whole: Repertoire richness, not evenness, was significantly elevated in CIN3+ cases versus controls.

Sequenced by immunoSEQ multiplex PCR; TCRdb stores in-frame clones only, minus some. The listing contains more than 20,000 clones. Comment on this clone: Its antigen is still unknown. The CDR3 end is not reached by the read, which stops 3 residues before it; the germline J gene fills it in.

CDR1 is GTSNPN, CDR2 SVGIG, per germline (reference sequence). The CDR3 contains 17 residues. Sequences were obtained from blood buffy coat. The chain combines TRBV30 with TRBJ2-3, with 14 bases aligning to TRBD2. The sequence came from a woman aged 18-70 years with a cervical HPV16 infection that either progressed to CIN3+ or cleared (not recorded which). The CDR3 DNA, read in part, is TGTGCCTGGAGCCCCGGGACTAGCGGGAGTAAGAGGGAGACG. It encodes CAWSPGTSGSKRET. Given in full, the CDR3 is CAWSPGTSGSKRETQYF. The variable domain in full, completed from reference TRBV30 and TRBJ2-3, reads SQTIHQWPATLVQPVGSPLSLECTVEGTSNPNLYWYRQAAGRGLQLLFYSVGIGQISSEVPQNLSASRPQDRQFILSSKKLLLSDSGFYLCAWSPGTSGSKRETQYFGPGTRLTVL.